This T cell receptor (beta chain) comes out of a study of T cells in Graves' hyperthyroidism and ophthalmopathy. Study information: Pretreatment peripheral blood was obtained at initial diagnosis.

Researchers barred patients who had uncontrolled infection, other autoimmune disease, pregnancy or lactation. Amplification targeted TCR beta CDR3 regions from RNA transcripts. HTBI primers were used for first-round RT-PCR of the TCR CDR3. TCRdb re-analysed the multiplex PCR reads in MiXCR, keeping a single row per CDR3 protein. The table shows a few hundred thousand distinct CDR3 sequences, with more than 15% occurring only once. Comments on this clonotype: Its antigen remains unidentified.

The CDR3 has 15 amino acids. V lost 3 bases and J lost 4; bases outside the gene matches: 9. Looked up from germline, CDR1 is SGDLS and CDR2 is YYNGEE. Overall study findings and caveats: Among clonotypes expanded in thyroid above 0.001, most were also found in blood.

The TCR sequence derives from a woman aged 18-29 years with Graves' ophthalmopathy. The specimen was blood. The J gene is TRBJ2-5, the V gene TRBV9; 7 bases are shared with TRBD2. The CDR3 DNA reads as TGTGCCAGCAGCGCTGGGACGTCGGGGGGAGAGACCCAGTACTTC. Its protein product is CASSAGTSGGETQYF.